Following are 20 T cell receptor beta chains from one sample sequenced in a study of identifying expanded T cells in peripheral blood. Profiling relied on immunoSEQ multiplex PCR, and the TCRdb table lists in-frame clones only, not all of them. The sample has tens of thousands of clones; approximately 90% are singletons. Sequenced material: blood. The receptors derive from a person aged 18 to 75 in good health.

The CDR3 region is CASSVQRGSGNEQFF. Written as DNA, the CDR3 is TGTGCCAGCAGTGTCCAGCGGGGCTCGGGCAATGAGCAGTTCTTC. This chain joins TRBV2 and TRBJ2-1; 7 bases map to TRBD2. CDR1 is SNHLY, CDR2 FYNNEI, per germline. J was trimmed by 6 bases and V by 4 bases; bases with no gene match: 9. This CDR3 has 15 residues.

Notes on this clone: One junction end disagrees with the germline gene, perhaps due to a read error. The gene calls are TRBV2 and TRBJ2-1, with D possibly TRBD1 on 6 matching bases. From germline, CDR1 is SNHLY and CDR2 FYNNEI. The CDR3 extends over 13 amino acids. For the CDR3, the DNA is TGTGCCAGCAGCCCGGAGGCGGCAGGGGTCCCGGTCTTC. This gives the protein CASSPEAAGVPVF.

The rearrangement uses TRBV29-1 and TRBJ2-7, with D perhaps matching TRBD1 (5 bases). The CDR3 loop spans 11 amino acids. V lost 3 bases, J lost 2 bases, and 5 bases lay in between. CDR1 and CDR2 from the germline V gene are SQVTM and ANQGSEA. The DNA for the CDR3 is TGCAGCGTTGAGGACACCTACGAGCAGTACTTC. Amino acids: CSVEDTYEQYF.

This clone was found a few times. The CDR3 region has the DNA TGTGCCAGCAGTAATCCGAACAGGGTGTCCTACAATGAGCAGTTCTTC. It yields the protein CASSNPNRVSYNEQFF. The rearrangement uses TRBV5-4 and TRBJ2-1; a weak D match, TRBD1 (6 bases). Trimming took off 5 bases at V and 1 base at J, with 16 bases between the two ends. The length of the CDR3 is 16 residues. The germline V gene has CDR1 SGHNT and CDR2 YYREEE (reference sequence).

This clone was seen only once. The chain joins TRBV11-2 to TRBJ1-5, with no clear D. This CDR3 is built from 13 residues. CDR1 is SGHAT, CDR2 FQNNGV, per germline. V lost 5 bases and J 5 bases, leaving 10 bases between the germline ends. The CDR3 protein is CASSRGRDQPQHF. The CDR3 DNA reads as TGTGCCAGCAGCCGTGGACGGGATCAGCCCCAGCATTTT.

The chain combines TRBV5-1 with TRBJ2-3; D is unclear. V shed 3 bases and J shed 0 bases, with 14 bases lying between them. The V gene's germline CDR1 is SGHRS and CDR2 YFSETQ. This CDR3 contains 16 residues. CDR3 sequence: CASSSREVFSTDTQYF. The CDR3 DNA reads TGCGCCAGCAGCTCCCGTGAGGTTTTTAGCACAGATACGCAGTATTTT.

CDR3 sequence reads: CASSLPDNSPLHF. The CDR3 DNA reads TGTGCCAGCAGCTTGCCGGATAATTCACCCCTCCACTTT. This sequence joins TRBV5-4 and TRBJ1-6; unclear D gene. The CDR3 covers 13 residues. The ends were cut back, 1 base at V and 5 bases at J, with 4 bases in the middle. CDR1 and CDR2 (germline): SGHNT, YYREEE (reference sequence).

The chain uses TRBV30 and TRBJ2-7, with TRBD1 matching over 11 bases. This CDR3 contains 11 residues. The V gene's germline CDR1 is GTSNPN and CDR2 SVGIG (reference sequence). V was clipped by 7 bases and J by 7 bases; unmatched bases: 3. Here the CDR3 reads CASDRGLEQYF. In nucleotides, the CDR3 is TGTGCCTCGGACAGGGGGCTTGAGCAGTACTTC.

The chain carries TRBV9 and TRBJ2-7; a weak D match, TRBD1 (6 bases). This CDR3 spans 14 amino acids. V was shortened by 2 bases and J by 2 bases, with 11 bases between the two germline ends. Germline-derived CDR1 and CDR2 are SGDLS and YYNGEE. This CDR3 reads CASSVTGQTYEQYF. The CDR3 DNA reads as TGTGCCAGCAGCGTGACAGGCCAGACCTACGAGCAGTACTTC.

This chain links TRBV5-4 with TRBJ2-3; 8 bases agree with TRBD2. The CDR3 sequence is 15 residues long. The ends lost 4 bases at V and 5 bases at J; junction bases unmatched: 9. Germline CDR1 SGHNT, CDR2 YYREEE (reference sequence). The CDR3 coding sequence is TGTGCCAGCAGCCCTACGGGAGGGGTCGGAGATACGCAGTATTTT. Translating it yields CASSPTGGVGDTQYF.

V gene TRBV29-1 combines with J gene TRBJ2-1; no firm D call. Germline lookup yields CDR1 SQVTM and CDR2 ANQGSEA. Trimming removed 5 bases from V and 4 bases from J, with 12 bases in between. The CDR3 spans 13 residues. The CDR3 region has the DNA TGCAGCGTTACGGCCCAAGAGTACAATGAGCAGTTCTTC. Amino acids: CSVTAQEYNEQFF.

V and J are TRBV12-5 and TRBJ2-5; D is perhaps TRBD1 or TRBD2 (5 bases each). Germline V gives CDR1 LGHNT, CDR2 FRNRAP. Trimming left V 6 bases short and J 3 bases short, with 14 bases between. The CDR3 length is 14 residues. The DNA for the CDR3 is TGTGCTAGTGGCCGGGGCTCGGACAAAGAGACCCAGTACTTC. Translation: CASGRGSDKETQYF. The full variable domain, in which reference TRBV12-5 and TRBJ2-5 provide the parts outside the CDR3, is DARVTQTPRHKVTEMGQEVTMRCQPILGHNTVFWYRQTMMQGLELLAYFRNRAPLDDSGMPKDRFSAEMPDATLATLKIQPSEPRDSAVYFCASGRGSDKETQYFGPGTRLLVL.

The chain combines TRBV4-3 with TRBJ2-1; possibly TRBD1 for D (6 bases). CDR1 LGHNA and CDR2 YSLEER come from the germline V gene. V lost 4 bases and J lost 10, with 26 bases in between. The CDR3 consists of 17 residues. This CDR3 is CASSRRKRGTGIYEQFF. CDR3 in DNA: TGCGCCAGCAGCCGCCGCAAAAGGGGGACCGGCATCTACGAGCAGTTCTTC.

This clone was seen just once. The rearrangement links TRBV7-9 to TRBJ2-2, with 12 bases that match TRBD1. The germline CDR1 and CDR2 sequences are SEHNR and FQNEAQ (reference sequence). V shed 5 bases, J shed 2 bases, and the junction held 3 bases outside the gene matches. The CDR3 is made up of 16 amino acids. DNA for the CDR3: TGTGCCAGCAGCCCGGGACAGGGGGCTAACACCGGGGAGCTGTTTTTT. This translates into CASSPGQGANTGELFF.

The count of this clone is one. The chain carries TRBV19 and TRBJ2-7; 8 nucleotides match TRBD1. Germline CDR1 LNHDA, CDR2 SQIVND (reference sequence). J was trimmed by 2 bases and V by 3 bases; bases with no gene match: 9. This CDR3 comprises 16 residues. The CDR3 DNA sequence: TGTGCCAGTAGTATCGAAGGACAGGGTAATACCTACGAGCAGTACTTC. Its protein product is CASSIEGQGNTYEQYF.

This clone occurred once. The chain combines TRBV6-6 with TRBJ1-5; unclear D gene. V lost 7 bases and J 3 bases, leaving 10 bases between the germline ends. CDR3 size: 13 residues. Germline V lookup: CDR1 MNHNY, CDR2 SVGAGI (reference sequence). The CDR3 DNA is TGTGCCAGCAACCCAGGAAACAATCAGCCCCAGCATTTT. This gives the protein CASNPGNNQPQHF.

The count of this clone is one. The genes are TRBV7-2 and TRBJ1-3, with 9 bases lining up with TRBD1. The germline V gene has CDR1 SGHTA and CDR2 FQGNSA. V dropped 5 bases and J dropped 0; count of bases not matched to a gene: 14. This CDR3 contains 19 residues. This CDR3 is CASSAPGQGSPDSGNTIYF. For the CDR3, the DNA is TGTGCCAGCAGCGCGCCGGGACAGGGTTCCCCCGACTCTGGAAACACCATATATTTT.

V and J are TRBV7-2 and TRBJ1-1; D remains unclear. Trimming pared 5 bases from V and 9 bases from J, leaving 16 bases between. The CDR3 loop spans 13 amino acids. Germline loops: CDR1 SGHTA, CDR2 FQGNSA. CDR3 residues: CASSPLGTYKAFF. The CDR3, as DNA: TGTGCCAGCAGCCCGCTAGGCACTTATAAAGCTTTCTTT.

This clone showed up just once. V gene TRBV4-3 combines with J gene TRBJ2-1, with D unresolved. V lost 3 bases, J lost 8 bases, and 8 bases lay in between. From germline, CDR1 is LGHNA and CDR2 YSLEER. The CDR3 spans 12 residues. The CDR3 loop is CASSQPPDEQFF. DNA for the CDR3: TGCGCCAGCAGCCAGCCCCCAGATGAGCAGTTCTTC.

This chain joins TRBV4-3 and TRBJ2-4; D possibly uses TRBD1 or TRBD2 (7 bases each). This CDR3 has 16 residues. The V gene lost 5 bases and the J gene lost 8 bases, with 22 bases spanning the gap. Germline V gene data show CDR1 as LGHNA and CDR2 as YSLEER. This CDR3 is CASSYGGGGRSDIQYF. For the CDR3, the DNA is TGCGCCAGCAGCTACGGGGGAGGGGGCCGGAGCGACATTCAGTACTTC.